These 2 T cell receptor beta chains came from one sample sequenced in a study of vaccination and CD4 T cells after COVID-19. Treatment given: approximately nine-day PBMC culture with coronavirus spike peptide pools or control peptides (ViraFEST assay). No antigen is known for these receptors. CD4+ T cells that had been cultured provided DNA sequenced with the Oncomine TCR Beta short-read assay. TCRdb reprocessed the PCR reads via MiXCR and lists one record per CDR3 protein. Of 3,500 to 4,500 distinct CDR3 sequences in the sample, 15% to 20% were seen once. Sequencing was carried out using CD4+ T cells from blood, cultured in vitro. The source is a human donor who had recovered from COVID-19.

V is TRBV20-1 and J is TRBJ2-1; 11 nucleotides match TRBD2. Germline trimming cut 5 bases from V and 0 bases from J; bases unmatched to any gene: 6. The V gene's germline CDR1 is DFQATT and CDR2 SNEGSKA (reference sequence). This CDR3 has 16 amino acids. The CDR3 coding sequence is TGCAGTGCTGCCCGACTAGCGGGGAGCTCCTACAATGAGCAGTTCTTC. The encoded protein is CSAARLAGSSYNEQFF.

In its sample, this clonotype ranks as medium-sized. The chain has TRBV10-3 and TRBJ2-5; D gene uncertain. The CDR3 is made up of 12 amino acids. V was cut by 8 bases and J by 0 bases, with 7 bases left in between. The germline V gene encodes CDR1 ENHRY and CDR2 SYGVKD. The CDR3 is CAIAEYQETQYF. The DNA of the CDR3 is TGTGCCATCGCAGAGTACCAAGAGACCCAGTACTTC.